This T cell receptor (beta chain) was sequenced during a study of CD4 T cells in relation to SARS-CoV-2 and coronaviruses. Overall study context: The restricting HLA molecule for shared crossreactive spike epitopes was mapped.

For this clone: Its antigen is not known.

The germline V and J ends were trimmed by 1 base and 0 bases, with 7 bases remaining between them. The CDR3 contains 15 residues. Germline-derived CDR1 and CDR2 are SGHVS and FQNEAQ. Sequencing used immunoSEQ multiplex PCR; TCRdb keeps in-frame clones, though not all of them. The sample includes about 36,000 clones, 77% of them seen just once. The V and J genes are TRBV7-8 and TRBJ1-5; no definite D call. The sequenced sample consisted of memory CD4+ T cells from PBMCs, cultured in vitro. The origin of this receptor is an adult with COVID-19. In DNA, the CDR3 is TGTGCCAGCAGCTTAGGAGGGAATAGCAATCAGCCCCAGCATTTT. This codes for CASSLGGNSNQPQHF.